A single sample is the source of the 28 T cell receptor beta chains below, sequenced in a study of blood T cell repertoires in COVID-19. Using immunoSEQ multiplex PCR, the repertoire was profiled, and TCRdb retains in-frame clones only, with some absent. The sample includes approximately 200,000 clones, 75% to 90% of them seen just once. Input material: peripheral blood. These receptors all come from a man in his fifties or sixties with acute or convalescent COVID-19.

This chain's CDR3 is CASSLAWAADTQYF. The CDR3, as DNA: TGCGCCAGCAGCTTGGCGTGGGCCGCAGATACGCAGTATTTT. The rearrangement joins TRBV5-1 to TRBJ2-3, with unresolved D. Trimming removed 0 bases from V and 4 bases from J, with 9 bases in between. The CDR3 is 14 residues long. Germline V gene lookup returns CDR1 SGHRS and CDR2 YFSETQ.

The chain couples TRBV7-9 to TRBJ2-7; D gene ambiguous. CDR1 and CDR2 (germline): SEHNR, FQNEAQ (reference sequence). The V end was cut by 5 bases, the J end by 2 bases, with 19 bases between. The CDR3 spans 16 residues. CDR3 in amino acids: CASSVNTPRRTYEQYF. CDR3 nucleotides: TGTGCCAGCAGCGTCAATACCCCGAGGCGGACCTACGAGCAGTACTTC.

In DNA, the CDR3 is TGTGCCAGCAGCCCCTCCGCGTTGGCAGGGGCCTACGAGCAGTACTTC. This translates into CASSPSALAGAYEQYF. The J gene is TRBJ2-7, the V gene TRBV9, with D perhaps matching TRBD1 (6 bases). This CDR3 is 16 amino acids long. From germline, CDR1 is SGDLS and CDR2 YYNGEE. The V gene lost 4 bases and the J gene lost 2 bases, with 19 bases spanning the gap.

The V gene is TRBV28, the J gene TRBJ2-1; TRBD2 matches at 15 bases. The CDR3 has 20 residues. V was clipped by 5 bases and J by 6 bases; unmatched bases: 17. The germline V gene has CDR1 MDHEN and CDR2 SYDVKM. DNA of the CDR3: TGTGCCAGCAGTCGCCCGGTACAGGGGACTAGCGGGAGGTATGGCAATGAGCAGTTCTTC. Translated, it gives CASSRPVQGTSGRYGNEQFF. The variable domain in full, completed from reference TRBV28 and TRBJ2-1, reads DVKVTQSSRYLVKRTGEKVFLECVQDMDHENMFWYRQDPGLGLRLIYFSYDVKMKEKGDIPEGYSVSREKKERFSLILESASTNQTSMYLCASSRPVQGTSGRYGNEQFFGPGTRLTVL.

The CDR3 DNA follows: TGTGCCAGCAGACCGGGACAGGGGTCCTACGAGCAGTACTTC. Amino acids: CASRPGQGSYEQYF. V gene TRBV27 combines with J gene TRBJ2-7; 10 nucleotides match TRBD1. Germline CDR1 and CDR2: MNHEY and SMNVEV (reference sequence). The CDR3 is 14 amino acids. V lost 6 bases to trimming and J lost 1 base; unmatched junction nucleotides: 3.

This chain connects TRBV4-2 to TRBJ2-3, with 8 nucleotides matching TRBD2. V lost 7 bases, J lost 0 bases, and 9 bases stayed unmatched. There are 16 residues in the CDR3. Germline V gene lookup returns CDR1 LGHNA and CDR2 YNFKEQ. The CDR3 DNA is TGTGCCAGCATGGCTAGCGGGCGTACTAGCACAGATACGCAGTATTTT. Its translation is CASMASGRTSTDTQYF.

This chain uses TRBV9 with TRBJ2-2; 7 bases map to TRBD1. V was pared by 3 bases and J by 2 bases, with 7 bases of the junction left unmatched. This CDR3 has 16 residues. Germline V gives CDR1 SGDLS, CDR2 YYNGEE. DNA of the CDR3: TGTGCCAGCAGCGGGACAGGCCCGTATAACACCGGGGAGCTGTTTTTT. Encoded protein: CASSGTGPYNTGELFF.

In DNA, the CDR3 is TGTGCCAGCAGTATCTCCGGGACTAGGATAAGAAATGAGCAGTTCTTC. Its translation: CASSISGTRIRNEQFF. This chain connects TRBV27 to TRBJ2-1; 8 positions agree with TRBD2. Germline loops: CDR1 MNHEY, CDR2 SMNVEV (reference sequence). V lost 5 bases, J lost 7 bases, and 13 bases stayed unmatched. The CDR3 extends over 16 amino acids.

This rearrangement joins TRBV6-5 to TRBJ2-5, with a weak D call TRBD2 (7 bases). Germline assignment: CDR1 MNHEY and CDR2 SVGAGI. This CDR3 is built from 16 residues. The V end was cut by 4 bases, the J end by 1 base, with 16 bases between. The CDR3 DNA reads TGTGCCAGCAGTTTACAGGGAGGGGGGCTCCAAGAGACCCAGTACTTC. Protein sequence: CASSLQGGGLQETQYF.

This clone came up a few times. Here the CDR3 reads CASSPTDRANEKLFF. CDR3 DNA: TGTGCCAGCAGTCCAACGGACAGGGCAAATGAAAAACTGTTTTTT. The chain couples TRBV28 to TRBJ1-4, with TRBD1 identical over 8 bases. V shed 5 bases and J 5 bases; nucleotides not matched to a gene: 7. From germline, CDR1 is MDHEN and CDR2 SYDVKM. The CDR3 is made up of 15 amino acids.

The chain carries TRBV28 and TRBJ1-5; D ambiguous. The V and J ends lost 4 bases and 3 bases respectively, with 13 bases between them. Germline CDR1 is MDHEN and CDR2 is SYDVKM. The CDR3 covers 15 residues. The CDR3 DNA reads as TGTGCCAGCAGTTCCCCGACGCGACACAATCAGCCCCAGCATTTT. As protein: CASSSPTRHNQPQHF.

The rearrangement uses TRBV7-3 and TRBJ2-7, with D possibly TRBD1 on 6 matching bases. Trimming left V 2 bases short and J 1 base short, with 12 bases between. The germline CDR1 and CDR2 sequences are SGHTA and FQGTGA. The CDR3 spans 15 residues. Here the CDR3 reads CASSLAVGASYEQYF. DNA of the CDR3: TGTGCCAGCAGCTTAGCGGTGGGGGCGTCCTACGAGCAGTACTTC.

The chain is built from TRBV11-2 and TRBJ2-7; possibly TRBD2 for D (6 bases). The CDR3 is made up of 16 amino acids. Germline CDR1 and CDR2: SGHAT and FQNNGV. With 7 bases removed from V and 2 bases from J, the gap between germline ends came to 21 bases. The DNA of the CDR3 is TGTGCCAGCACCAGGTATGGTTTTAGCGGAGCCTACGAGCAGTACTTC. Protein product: CASTRYGFSGAYEQYF.

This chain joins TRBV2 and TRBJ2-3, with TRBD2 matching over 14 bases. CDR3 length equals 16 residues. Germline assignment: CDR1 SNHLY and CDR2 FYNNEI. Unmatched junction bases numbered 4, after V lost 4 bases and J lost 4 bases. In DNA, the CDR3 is TGTGCCAGCAGTGGGGTGGGACTAGCGGGAGCAGATACGCAGTATTTT. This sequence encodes CASSGVGLAGADTQYF.

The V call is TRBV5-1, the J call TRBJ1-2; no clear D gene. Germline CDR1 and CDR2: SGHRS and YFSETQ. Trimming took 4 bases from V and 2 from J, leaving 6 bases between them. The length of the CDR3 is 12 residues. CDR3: CASSPSNYGYTF. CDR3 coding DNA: TGCGCCAGCAGCCCGTCCAACTATGGCTACACCTTC.

This chain's CDR3 is CASSQDFGSVNEQFF. Written as DNA, the CDR3 is TGTGCCAGCAGCCAAGATTTCGGGAGCGTCAATGAGCAGTTCTTC. V usage is TRBV4-2 and J usage is TRBJ2-1, with TRBD2 as a possible D gene (6 bases). The V end was cut by 0 bases, the J end by 6 bases, with 12 bases between. Germline V gives CDR1 LGHNA, CDR2 YNFKEQ. The CDR3 spans 15 residues.

The CDR3 region is CASQGDRGRKTQYF. The CDR3 DNA reads TGTGCCAGCCAGGGGGACAGGGGGAGGAAGACCCAGTACTTC. V is TRBV7-2 and J is TRBJ2-5, with 11 positions matching TRBD1. CDR1 and CDR2 (germline): SGHTA, FQGNSA. This CDR3 region has 14 residues. V lost 8 bases and J lost 6; bases outside the gene matches: 8.

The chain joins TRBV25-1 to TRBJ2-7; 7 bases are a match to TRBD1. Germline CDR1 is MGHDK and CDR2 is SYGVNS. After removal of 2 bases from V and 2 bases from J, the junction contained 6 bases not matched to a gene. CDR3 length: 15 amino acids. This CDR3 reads CASSEVGDRAYEQYF. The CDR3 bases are TGTGCCAGCAGTGAAGTGGGAGACAGGGCCTACGAGCAGTACTTC.

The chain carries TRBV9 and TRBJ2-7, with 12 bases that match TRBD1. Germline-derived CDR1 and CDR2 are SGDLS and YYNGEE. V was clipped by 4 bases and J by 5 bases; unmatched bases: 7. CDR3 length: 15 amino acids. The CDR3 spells CASSPTGQGAHEQYF. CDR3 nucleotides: TGTGCCAGCAGCCCTACGGGACAGGGGGCCCACGAGCAGTACTTC. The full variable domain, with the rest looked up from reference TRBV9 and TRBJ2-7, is DSGVTQTPKHLITATGQRVTLRCSPRSGDLSVYWYQQSLDQGLQFLIQYYNGEERAKGNILERFSAQQFPDLHSELNLSSLELGDSALYFCASSPTGQGAHEQYFGPGTRLTVT.

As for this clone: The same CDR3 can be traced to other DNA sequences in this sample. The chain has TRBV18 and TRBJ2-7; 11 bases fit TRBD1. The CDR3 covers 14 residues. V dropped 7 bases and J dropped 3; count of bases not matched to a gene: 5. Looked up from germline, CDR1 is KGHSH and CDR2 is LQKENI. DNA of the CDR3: TGTGCCAGCTTACCCGGGACAGGGGGCTACGAGCAGTACTTC. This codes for CASLPGTGGYEQYF.

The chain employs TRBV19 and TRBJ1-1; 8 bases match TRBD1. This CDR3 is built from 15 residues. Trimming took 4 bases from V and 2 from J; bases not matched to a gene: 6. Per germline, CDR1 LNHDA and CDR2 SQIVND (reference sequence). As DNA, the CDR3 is TGTGCCAGTAGTACCAGGGGGCGCGTCAACACTGAAGCTTTCTTT. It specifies CASSTRGRVNTEAFF. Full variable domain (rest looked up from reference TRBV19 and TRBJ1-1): DGGITQSPKYLFRKEGQNVTLSCEQNLNHDAMYWYRQDPGQGLRLIYYSQIVNDFQKGDIAEGYSVSREKKESFPLTVTSAQKNPTAFYLCASSTRGRVNTEAFFGQGTRLTVV.

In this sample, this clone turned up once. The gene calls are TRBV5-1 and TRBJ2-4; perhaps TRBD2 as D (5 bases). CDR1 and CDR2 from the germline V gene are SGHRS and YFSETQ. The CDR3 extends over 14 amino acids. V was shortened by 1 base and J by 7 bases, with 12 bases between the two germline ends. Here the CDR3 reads CASSLSTWENIQYF. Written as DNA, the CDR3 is TGCGCCAGCAGCTTGTCTACGTGGGAGAACATTCAGTACTTC.

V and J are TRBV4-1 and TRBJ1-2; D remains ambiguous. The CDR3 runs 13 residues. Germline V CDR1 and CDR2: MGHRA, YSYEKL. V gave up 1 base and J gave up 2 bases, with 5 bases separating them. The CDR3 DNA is TGCGCCAGCAGCCAAGGGCAGAACTATGGCTACACCTTC. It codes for CASSQGQNYGYTF.

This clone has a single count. The CDR3, as DNA: TGTGCCACCAGTGATCTAAAGCGGAATGAGCAGTTCTTC. Translating gives CATSDLKRNEQFF. V usage is TRBV24-1 and J usage is TRBJ2-1; a weak D match, TRBD2 (5 bases). V was cut by 3 bases and J by 7 bases, with 9 bases left in between. Germline CDR1 KGHDR, CDR2 SFDVKD. The CDR3 totals 13 residues.

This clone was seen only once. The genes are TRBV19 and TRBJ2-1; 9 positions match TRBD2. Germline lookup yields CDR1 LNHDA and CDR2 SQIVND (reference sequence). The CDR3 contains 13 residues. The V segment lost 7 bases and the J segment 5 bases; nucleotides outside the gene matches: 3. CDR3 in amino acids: CASNVAGDNEQFF. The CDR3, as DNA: TGTGCCAGTAATGTAGCGGGAGACAATGAGCAGTTCTTC. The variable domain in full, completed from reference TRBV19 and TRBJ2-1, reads DGGITQSPKYLFRKEGQNVTLSCEQNLNHDAMYWYRQDPGQGLRLIYYSQIVNDFQKGDIAEGYSVSREKKESFPLTVTSAQKNPTAFYLCASNVAGDNEQFFGPGTRLTVL.

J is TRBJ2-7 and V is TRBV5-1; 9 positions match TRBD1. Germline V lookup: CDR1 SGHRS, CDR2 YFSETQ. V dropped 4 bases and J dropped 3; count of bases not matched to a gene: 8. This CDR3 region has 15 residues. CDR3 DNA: TGCGCCAGCAGCCCTATCGAGACAGGGGGCTACGAGCAGTACTTC. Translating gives CASSPIETGGYEQYF.

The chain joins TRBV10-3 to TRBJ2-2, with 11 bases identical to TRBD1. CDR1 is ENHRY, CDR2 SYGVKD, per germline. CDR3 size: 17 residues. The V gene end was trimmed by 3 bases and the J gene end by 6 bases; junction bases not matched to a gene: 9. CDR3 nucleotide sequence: TGTGCCATCAGTGATCAAATAAGGGGACAGGGGGCCGGGGAGCTGTTTTTT. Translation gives CAISDQIRGQGAGELFF.

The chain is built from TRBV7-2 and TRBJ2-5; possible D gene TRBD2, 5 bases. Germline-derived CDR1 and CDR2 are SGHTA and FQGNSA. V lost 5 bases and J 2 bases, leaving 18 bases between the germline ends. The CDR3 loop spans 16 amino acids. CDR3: CASSPAPSAAQETQYF. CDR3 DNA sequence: TGTGCCAGCAGCCCCGCCCCGTCAGCGGCTCAAGAGACCCAGTACTTC.